This T cell receptor (beta chain) was recovered during a study of T cells in women clearing cervical HPV infection. Concerning this clone itself: The CDR3 extends 3 residues past the end of the read, so its final part is completed from the germline J gene.

The germline V gene encodes CDR1 LNHDA and CDR2 SQIVND (reference sequence). CDR3 length: 14 residues. The germline V and J ends were trimmed by 1 base and 1 base, with 5 bases remaining between them. Clones were read by immunoSEQ multiplex PCR, and TCRdb kept only the in-frame ones, dropping some. Its clone listing holds about 48,000 clones. The chain uses TRBV19 and TRBJ1-5; TRBD1 might be the D (5 bases). Sequencing was performed on blood buffy coat. This clonotype was sampled from a woman aged 18 to 69 with a cervical HPV16 infection that either progressed to CIN3+ or cleared (not recorded which). The covered CDR3 bases are TGTGCCAGTAGTATAGGACAGAGCAATCAGCCC. The encoded protein is CASSIGQSNQP. In full, the CDR3 reads CASSIGQSNQPQHF.